This TCR beta chain was observed in a study of T cells after yellow fever vaccination. Study-wide findings and caveats: A secondary response was less intense yet reached its peak sooner, at day 5 versus 15.

Trimming removed 6 bases at V and 7 bases at J, with 12 bases between. The germline CDR1 and CDR2 sequences are KGHSH and LQKENI. The CDR3 contains 13 residues. As TCR cDNA was made by 5'RACE template switching, a universal primer site and UMIs were added. TCRdb reprocessed the 5' RACE reads via MiXCR and lists one record per CDR3 protein. The data hold 500,000 to 650,000 distinct CDR3 sequences, with roughly 17% observed a single time. This clonotype was detected only a few times. As yet, its antigen is unknown. The rearrangement links TRBV18 to TRBJ2-2, with unresolved D. Sequenced here: PBMCs, sampled 4 to 6 days after the first yellow fever vaccination. This clonotype was sampled from a man in his late teens or twenties who received the YFV17D yellow fever vaccine. In DNA, the CDR3 is TGTGCCAGCTCCCGAGACATGCACGGGGAGCTGTTTTTT. It yields the protein CASSRDMHGELFF.